This is a list of T cell receptor beta chains from one sample in a study of technical replicates of blood from a few donors. Measured with immunoSEQ multiplex PCR; TCRdb has only the in-frame clones, and not every one. Here the sample spans around 50,000 clones, roughly nine tenths being singletons. The material sequenced was PBMCs. These receptors were collected from a human donor in good health. Some clones in this sample may be carry-over from other donors' samples. Each CDR3 is given with its conserved first and last residue. Each record gives: V gene, J gene, CDR3 length, CDR3 protein.

TRBV5-1	TRBJ1-1	15	CASRPHTDKNTEAFF
TRBV4-1	TRBJ2-2	14	CASRDREDTGELFF
TRBV7-2	TRBJ1-1	14	CASSPRSRVTEAFF
TRBV7-8	TRBJ2-7	16	CASSLGGPGGVYEQYF
TRBV7-8	TRBJ1-2	12	CASSQNNYGYTF
TRBV6-5	TRBJ2-7	14	CASSPGTGLGEQYF
TRBV19	TRBJ1-3	15	CASRAGNLEGNTIYF
TRBV4-2	TRBJ2-1	17	CASSQDPWLAGGAEQFF
TRBV6-1	TRBJ1-2	13	CASSEAGVGGYTF
TRBV2	TRBJ1-6	14	CASSADRDRSPLHF
TRBV5-4	TRBJ2-3	16	CARSWGPGAAPDTQYF